These T cell receptor beta chains were read from a single sample in a study of OX40 agonist ivuxolimab in advanced cancers. TCRdb keeps only in-frame clones here, not all; method: immunoSEQ multiplex PCR. Of approximately 57,000 clones listed, approximately 78% are singletons. The sequencing here drew on CD4+ or CD8+ T cells sorted from blood, taken in a trial of the OX40 agonist ivuxolimab. These receptors came from an adult with an advanced solid tumor such as melanoma, head and neck, liver or kidney cancer. Both conserved end residues are part of each CDR3. The D gene is left open where the match is weak. Clone size appears in some rows only: once, few, many, or a class for an expanded clone.

d_call: -
j_call: TRBJ2-5
clone_size: -
v_call: TRBV18
cdr3_aa: CASSPLAYGETQYF
cdr3_nt: TGTGCCAGCTCACCCCTAGCGTATGGGGAGACCCAGTACTTC

d_call: TRBD1
j_call: TRBJ1-2
clone_size: -
v_call: TRBV7-6
cdr3_aa: CASRPGQGVGYTF
cdr3_nt: TGTGCCAGCAGACCCGGACAGGGGGTCGGCTACACCTTC

d_call: -
j_call: TRBJ2-1
clone_size: -
v_call: TRBV9
cdr3_aa: CASSVGGNDEQFF
cdr3_nt: TGTGCCAGCAGCGTGGGTGGCAACGATGAGCAGTTCTTC

d_call: -
j_call: TRBJ1-5
clone_size: -
v_call: TRBV2
cdr3_aa: CASLERQWDNQPQHF
cdr3_nt: TGTGCCAGCCTGGAGAGACAGTGGGACAATCAGCCCCAGCATTTT

d_call: -
j_call: TRBJ1-2
clone_size: -
v_call: TRBV27
cdr3_aa: CASSPSGQTNYGYTF
cdr3_nt: TGTGCCAGCAGTCCCTCCGGACAGACTAACTATGGCTACACCTTC

d_call: TRBD1
j_call: TRBJ2-5
clone_size: -
v_call: TRBV5-4
cdr3_aa: CASSPGQGLGETQYF
cdr3_nt: TGTGCCAGCAGCCCGGGACAGGGGTTGGGAGAGACCCAGTACTTC

d_call: -
j_call: TRBJ1-1
clone_size: once
v_call: TRBV19
cdr3_aa: CASSIDHDTEAFF
cdr3_nt: TGTGCCAGTAGTATAGATCACGACACTGAAGCTTTCTTT

d_call: -
j_call: TRBJ2-5
clone_size: -
v_call: TRBV4-1
cdr3_aa: CASSRDYQETQYF
cdr3_nt: TGCGCCAGCAGCCGGGACTACCAAGAGACCCAGTACTTC

d_call: -
j_call: TRBJ1-3
clone_size: once
v_call: TRBV28
cdr3_aa: CASSVSRPGNTIYF
cdr3_nt: TGTGCCAGCAGTGTCAGTAGACCTGGAAACACCATATATTTT

d_call: TRBD2
j_call: TRBJ2-3
clone_size: -
v_call: TRBV9
cdr3_aa: CASTRAAGRGSTDTQYF
cdr3_nt: TGTGCCAGCACCCGAGCGGCCGGGCGGGGGAGCACAGATACGCAGTATTTT

d_call: TRBD2
j_call: TRBJ2-7
clone_size: -
v_call: TRBV5-5
cdr3_aa: CASSSGLAGAGEQYF
cdr3_nt: TGTGCCAGCAGCTCAGGACTAGCGGGGGCCGGCGAGCAGTACTTC

d_call: TRBD2
j_call: TRBJ2-7
clone_size: -
v_call: TRBV7-9
cdr3_aa: CASSSWTSGNSYEQYF
cdr3_nt: TGTGCCAGCAGCTCCTGGACTAGCGGGAACTCCTACGAGCAGTACTTC

d_call: TRBD1
j_call: TRBJ1-5
clone_size: -
v_call: TRBV29-1
cdr3_aa: CSVEGTGSNQPQHF
cdr3_nt: TGCAGCGTTGAAGGGACAGGGAGCAATCAGCCCCAGCATTTT

d_call: -
j_call: TRBJ1-5
clone_size: -
v_call: TRBV5-5
cdr3_aa: CASSSRPDQPQHF
cdr3_nt: TGTGCCAGCAGCTCCCGCCCTGATCAGCCCCAGCATTTT

d_call: -
j_call: TRBJ2-3
clone_size: few
v_call: TRBV29-1
cdr3_aa: CSVGRLVADTQYF
cdr3_nt: TGCAGCGTTGGTCGGCTGGTGGCAGATACGCAGTATTTT

d_call: TRBD2
j_call: TRBJ2-5
clone_size: few
v_call: TRBV19
cdr3_aa: CASSMWGLAAQETQYF
cdr3_nt: TGTGCCAGTAGTATGTGGGGACTAGCGGCTCAAGAGACCCAGTACTTC

d_call: TRBD1
j_call: TRBJ1-2
clone_size: -
v_call: TRBV19
cdr3_aa: CASSNIGQASYGYTF
cdr3_nt: TGTGCCAGTAGTAATATCGGACAGGCAAGCTATGGCTACACCTTC

d_call: TRBD1
j_call: TRBJ1-6
clone_size: -
v_call: TRBV19
cdr3_aa: CASSNPGQRDNSPLHF
cdr3_nt: TGTGCCAGTAGCAACCCGGGACAGCGAGATAATTCACCCCTCCACTTT

d_call: TRBD1
j_call: TRBJ1-2
clone_size: -
v_call: TRBV11-2
cdr3_aa: CASSDPAGTGPYGYTF
cdr3_nt: TGTGCCAGCAGCGACCCAGCCGGGACAGGTCCTTATGGCTACACCTTC

d_call: TRBD2
j_call: TRBJ2-3
clone_size: -
v_call: TRBV9
cdr3_aa: CASSARTSGTDTQYF
cdr3_nt: TGTGCCAGCAGCGCAAGGACTAGCGGCACAGATACGCAGTATTTT

d_call: -
j_call: TRBJ1-3
clone_size: few
v_call: TRBV7-9
cdr3_aa: CASSADGGSIYSGNTIYF
cdr3_nt: TGTGCCAGCAGCGCCGACGGGGGATCTATTTACTCTGGAAACACCATATATTTT

d_call: -
j_call: TRBJ1-4
clone_size: -
v_call: TRBV5-5
cdr3_aa: CASSIRATNEKLFF
cdr3_nt: TGTGCCAGCAGCATCAGGGCCACTAATGAAAAACTGTTTTTT

d_call: -
j_call: TRBJ2-3
clone_size: -
v_call: TRBV10-2
cdr3_aa: CASSESRNTQYF
cdr3_nt: TGCGCCAGCAGTGAGTCGAGGAATACGCAGTATTTT

d_call: -
j_call: TRBJ2-1
clone_size: few
v_call: TRBV9
cdr3_aa: CASSIQPDEQFF
cdr3_nt: TGTGCCAGCAGCATACAGCCGGATGAGCAGTTCTTC

d_call: -
j_call: TRBJ2-1
clone_size: -
v_call: TRBV7-6
cdr3_aa: CASSLTGQEQFF
cdr3_nt: TGTGCCAGCAGCTTAACGGGGCAAGAGCAGTTCTTC

d_call: -
j_call: TRBJ1-1
clone_size: -
v_call: TRBV11-2
cdr3_aa: CASSPQRQMNTEAFF
cdr3_nt: TGTGCCAGCAGCCCCCAGAGACAGATGAACACTGAAGCTTTCTTT

d_call: -
j_call: TRBJ2-7
clone_size: -
v_call: TRBV6-1
cdr3_aa: CASGRGPYEQYF
cdr3_nt: TGTGCCAGCGGTAGGGGCCCCTACGAGCAGTACTTC

d_call: -
j_call: TRBJ1-3
clone_size: few
v_call: TRBV30
cdr3_aa: CAWRGAPGNTIYF
cdr3_nt: TGTGCCTGGCGGGGCGCCCCTGGAAACACCATATATTTT

d_call: TRBD2
j_call: TRBJ2-3
clone_size: -
v_call: TRBV7-2
cdr3_aa: CASSSTSGGAGDTQYF
cdr3_nt: TGTGCCAGCAGCTCGACTAGCGGGGGGGCCGGAGATACGCAGTATTTT

d_call: -
j_call: TRBJ2-3
clone_size: few
v_call: TRBV7-8
cdr3_aa: CASSSPPGTRWGKTDTQYF
cdr3_nt: TGTGCCAGCAGCTCTCCCCCGGGAACACGATGGGGAAAAACAGATACGCAGTATTTT

d_call: -
j_call: TRBJ2-1
clone_size: -
v_call: TRBV10-3
cdr3_aa: CATEAYNEQFF
cdr3_nt: TGTGCCACAGAGGCCTACAATGAGCAGTTCTTC

d_call: TRBD1
j_call: TRBJ2-2
clone_size: -
v_call: TRBV5-8
cdr3_aa: CASSSGRGTENTGELFF
cdr3_nt: TGTGCCAGCAGCTCGGGCCGAGGGACAGAGAACACCGGGGAGCTGTTTTTT

d_call: -
j_call: TRBJ1-2
clone_size: -
v_call: TRBV11-3
cdr3_aa: CASSLSGDGYTF
cdr3_nt: TGTGCCAGCAGCTTATCCGGGGATGGCTACACCTTC

d_call: -
j_call: TRBJ1-2
clone_size: -
v_call: TRBV15
cdr3_aa: CATSRAPDHYGYTF
cdr3_nt: TGTGCCACCAGCAGAGCACCTGACCACTATGGCTACACCTTC

d_call: -
j_call: TRBJ1-5
clone_size: -
v_call: TRBV5-8
cdr3_aa: CASSLEGGRNQPQHF
cdr3_nt: TGTGCCAGCAGCTTGGAGGGGGGGCGCAATCAGCCCCAGCATTTT

d_call: TRBD1
j_call: TRBJ1-5
clone_size: -
v_call: TRBV4-2
cdr3_aa: CASSQDPGGSLSSNQPQHF
cdr3_nt: TGTGCCAGCAGCCAAGATCCAGGGGGGAGTCTATCTAGCAATCAGCCCCAGCATTTT

d_call: -
j_call: TRBJ1-5
clone_size: -
v_call: TRBV7-8
cdr3_aa: CASSRLWTTEQPQHF
cdr3_nt: TGTGCCAGCAGTCGCCTTTGGACGACAGAGCAGCCCCAGCATTTT

d_call: -
j_call: TRBJ2-7
clone_size: -
v_call: TRBV7-8
cdr3_aa: CASKTQPDNTYEQYF
cdr3_nt: TGTGCCAGCAAAACTCAGCCGGATAACACCTACGAGCAGTACTTC

d_call: -
j_call: TRBJ1-5
clone_size: -
v_call: TRBV7-9
cdr3_aa: CASSLGGQPQHF
cdr3_nt: TGTGCCAGCAGCTTGGGTGGGCAGCCCCAGCATTTT

d_call: -
j_call: TRBJ2-6
clone_size: -
v_call: TRBV27
cdr3_aa: CASTSSGANVLTF
cdr3_nt: TGTGCCAGTACTAGCTCTGGGGCCAACGTCCTGACTTTC

d_call: -
j_call: TRBJ1-1
clone_size: -
v_call: TRBV28
cdr3_aa: CASSLGAAGEAFF
cdr3_nt: TGTGCCAGCAGTTTGGGCGCGGCCGGTGAAGCTTTCTTT

d_call: TRBD1
j_call: TRBJ1-1
clone_size: once
v_call: TRBV6-6
cdr3_aa: CASNRQGAGTEAFF
cdr3_nt: TGTGCCAGCAATCGACAGGGGGCGGGCACTGAAGCTTTCTTT

d_call: TRBD1
j_call: TRBJ1-3
clone_size: -
v_call: TRBV5-5
cdr3_aa: CASSLEAGGISGNTIYF
cdr3_nt: TGTGCCAGCAGCTTGGAGGCAGGGGGAATCTCTGGAAACACCATATATTTT

d_call: -
j_call: TRBJ2-5
clone_size: -
v_call: TRBV4-1
cdr3_aa: CASSQDLGPQYF
cdr3_nt: TGCGCCAGCAGCCAAGATTTGGGGCCCCAGTACTTC

d_call: -
j_call: TRBJ1-1
clone_size: -
v_call: TRBV27
cdr3_aa: CASSLSRGLMNTEAFF
cdr3_nt: TGTGCCAGCAGTTTGTCCCGGGGACTCATGAACACTGAAGCTTTCTTT

d_call: -
j_call: TRBJ1-5
clone_size: once
v_call: TRBV19
cdr3_aa: CASSLQGYNQPQHF
cdr3_nt: TGTGCCAGTAGTCTACAGGGATATAATCAGCCCCAGCATTTT

d_call: TRBD1
j_call: TRBJ2-5
clone_size: -
v_call: TRBV6-6
cdr3_aa: CASSYVNRGQETQYF
cdr3_nt: TGTGCCAGCAGTTACGTAAACAGGGGACAAGAGACCCAGTACTTC

d_call: -
j_call: TRBJ2-3
clone_size: -
v_call: TRBV5-6
cdr3_aa: CASSPRGGGTADTQYF
cdr3_nt: TGTGCCAGCAGCCCTCGTGGAGGGGGCACAGCAGATACGCAGTATTTT

d_call: TRBD2
j_call: TRBJ2-7
clone_size: -
v_call: TRBV7-2
cdr3_aa: CASSRLAGVYEQYF
cdr3_nt: TGTGCCAGCAGCCGACTAGCGGGGGTCTACGAGCAGTACTTC

d_call: -
j_call: TRBJ2-3
clone_size: -
v_call: TRBV6-6
cdr3_aa: CASSYGGSDTQYF
cdr3_nt: TGTGCCAGCAGTTACGGCGGTTCAGATACGCAGTATTTT

d_call: -
j_call: TRBJ2-5
clone_size: once
v_call: TRBV5-1
cdr3_aa: CASRGQGQETQYF
cdr3_nt: TGCGCCAGCAGAGGGCAGGGGCAAGAGACCCAGTACTTC